The present TCR beta chain was sequenced within a study of T cells in Graves' hyperthyroidism and ophthalmopathy. Regarding the study as a whole: The model forecast ophthalmopathy, anticipating it by a median roughly 6.3 months before onset.

The TCR beta CDR3 regions underwent amplification using RNA transcripts as the source. A first-round RT-PCR of the TCR CDR3 used the HTBI primer set. Each CDR3 protein gets one entry after TCRdb re-called the multiplex PCR reads with MiXCR. The table shows a few hundred thousand distinct CDR3 sequences, with 15% to 18% occurring only once. This clonotype was counted many times. Its antigen is unknown. This CDR3 comprises 16 residues. Trimming took 6 bases from V and 2 from J; bases not matched to a gene: 9. The sequenced sample was blood. The chain uses TRBV12-3 or TRBV12-4 and TRBJ2-3, with 9 bases matching TRBD2. The receptor's source is a woman in her twenties or thirties with Graves' hyperthyroidism. The CDR3, as DNA: TGTGCCAGCAGGCCTAGCGGGGCCCTATCCACAGATACGCAGTATTTT. Amino acid sequence: CASRPSGALSTDTQYF.